Listed below are T cell receptor beta chains from one sample, sequenced in a study of cytomegalovirus exposure and HLA in healthy donors. The repertoire was sequenced with immunoSEQ multiplex PCR; TCRdb's copy has only in-frame clones and lacks some. Of about 160,000 clones in the sample, nearly 80% were seen once. Sequences were obtained from PBMCs. These TCRs come from a man aged 18 to 35 in good health and CMV-seropositive. Each CDR3 is given without its conserved first and last residue. Each record gives: D gene, V gene, CDR3 protein. The D gene is left open where the match is weak.

d_call: -; v_call: TRBV21-1; cdr3_aa: ASSILRTSGGWAGELF
d_call: -; v_call: TRBV6-1; cdr3_aa: ASSELRVGYEQY
d_call: -; v_call: TRBV29-1; cdr3_aa: SVVPHPTRSYNEQF
d_call: -; v_call: TRBV2; cdr3_aa: ASRREETDTQY
d_call: TRBD2; v_call: TRBV5-1; cdr3_aa: ASSLVAGGGYEQF
d_call: -; v_call: TRBV19; cdr3_aa: ASSHVRQNTEAF
d_call: -; v_call: TRBV5-1; cdr3_aa: ASTGGNYGYT
d_call: -; v_call: TRBV30; cdr3_aa: AWSVGLEGEQF
d_call: TRBD1; v_call: TRBV5-4; cdr3_aa: ATHGTERDTPYGYT
d_call: -; v_call: TRBV5-5; cdr3_aa: ASSLDRTGNTIY
d_call: -; v_call: TRBV4-1; cdr3_aa: ASSQDMSSYEQY
d_call: TRBD1; v_call: TRBV4-3; cdr3_aa: ASSQDDDRGALRQPQH
d_call: -; v_call: TRBV2; cdr3_aa: ASRSGYEQF
d_call: -; v_call: TRBV6-5; cdr3_aa: ASSYDQVVDTQY
d_call: TRBD2; v_call: TRBV29-1; cdr3_aa: SVGEAGGSYNEQF
d_call: -; v_call: TRBV30; cdr3_aa: AWRGATDTQY
d_call: TRBD1; v_call: TRBV25-1; cdr3_aa: ASSPGQSNTGELF
d_call: TRBD1; v_call: TRBV5-1; cdr3_aa: ASRGQANTEAF
d_call: TRBD2; v_call: TRBV28; cdr3_aa: ASSSRGGGSSGSGIKNIQY
d_call: -; v_call: TRBV5-1; cdr3_aa: ASSPQGLNTEAF
d_call: TRBD1; v_call: TRBV5-1; cdr3_aa: ASSFDRVAAYEQY
d_call: TRBD2; v_call: TRBV7-3; cdr3_aa: ASSSGGASGKNNEQF
d_call: -; v_call: TRBV9; cdr3_aa: ASSAGSGNQPQH